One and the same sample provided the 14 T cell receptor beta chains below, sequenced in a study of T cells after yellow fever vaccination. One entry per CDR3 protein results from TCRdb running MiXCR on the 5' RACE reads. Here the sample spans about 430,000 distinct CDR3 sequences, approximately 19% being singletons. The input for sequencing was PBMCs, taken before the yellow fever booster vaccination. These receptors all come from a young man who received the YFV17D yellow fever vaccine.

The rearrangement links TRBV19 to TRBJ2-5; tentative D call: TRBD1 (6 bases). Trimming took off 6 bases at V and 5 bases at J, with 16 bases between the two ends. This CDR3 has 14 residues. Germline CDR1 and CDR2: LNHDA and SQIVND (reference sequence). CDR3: CASRRDRSGETQYF. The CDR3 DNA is TGTGCCAGTAGGCGCGACAGGTCCGGGGAGACCCAGTACTTC.

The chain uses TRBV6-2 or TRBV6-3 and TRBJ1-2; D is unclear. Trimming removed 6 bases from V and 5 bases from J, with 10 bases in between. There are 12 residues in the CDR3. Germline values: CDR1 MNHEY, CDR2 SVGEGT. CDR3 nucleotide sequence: TGTGCCAGCAGCTCGAGGCTGTATGGCTACACCTTC. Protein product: CASSSRLYGYTF.

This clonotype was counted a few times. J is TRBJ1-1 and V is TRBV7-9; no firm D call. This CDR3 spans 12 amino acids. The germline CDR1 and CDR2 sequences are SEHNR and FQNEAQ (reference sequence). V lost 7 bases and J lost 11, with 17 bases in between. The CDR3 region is CASTWGDGRAFF. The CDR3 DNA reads TGTGCCAGCACCTGGGGAGACGGACGGGCTTTCTTT.

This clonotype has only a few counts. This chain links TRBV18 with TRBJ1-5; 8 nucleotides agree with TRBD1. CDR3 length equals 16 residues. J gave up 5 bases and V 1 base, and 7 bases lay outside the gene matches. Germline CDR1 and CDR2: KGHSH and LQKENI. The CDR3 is CASSPLSRGLDQPQHF. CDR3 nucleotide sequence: TGTGCCAGCTCACCACTCTCCAGGGGGCTCGATCAGCCCCAGCATTTT.

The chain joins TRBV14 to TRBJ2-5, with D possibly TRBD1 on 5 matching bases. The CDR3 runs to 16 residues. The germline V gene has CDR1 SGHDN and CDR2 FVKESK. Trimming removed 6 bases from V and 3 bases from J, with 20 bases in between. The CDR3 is CASSRAGFPPKETQYF. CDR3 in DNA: TGTGCCAGCAGTCGCGCAGGGTTCCCCCCGAAAGAGACCCAGTACTTC.

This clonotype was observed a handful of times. The CDR3 DNA reads as TGTGCCAGCAGCTTATATCGGGACAACTCCTACGAGCAGTACTTC. This gives the protein CASSLYRDNSYEQYF. The chain employs TRBV7-9 and TRBJ2-7, with D perhaps TRBD1 (6 bases). The CDR3 sequence is 15 residues long. From germline, CDR1 is SEHNR and CDR2 FQNEAQ (reference sequence). Trimming left V 2 bases short and J 0 bases short, with 11 bases between.

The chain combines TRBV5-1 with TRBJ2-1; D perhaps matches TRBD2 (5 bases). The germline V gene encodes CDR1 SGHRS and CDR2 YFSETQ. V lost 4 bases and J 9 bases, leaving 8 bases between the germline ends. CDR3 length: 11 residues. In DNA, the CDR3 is TGCGCCAGCAGCGCTGGAGGTGAGCAGTTCTTC. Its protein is CASSAGGEQFF.

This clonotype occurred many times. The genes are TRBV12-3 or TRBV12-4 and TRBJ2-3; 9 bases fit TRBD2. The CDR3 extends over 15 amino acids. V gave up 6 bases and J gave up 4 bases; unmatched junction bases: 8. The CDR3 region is CASSSAGGGADTQYF. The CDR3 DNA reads TGTGCCAGCAGCTCAGCGGGGGGCGGCGCAGATACGCAGTATTTT.

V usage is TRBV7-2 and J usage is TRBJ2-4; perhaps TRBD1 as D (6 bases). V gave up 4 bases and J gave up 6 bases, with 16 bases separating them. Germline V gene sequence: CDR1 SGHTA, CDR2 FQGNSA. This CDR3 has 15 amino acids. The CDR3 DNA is TGTGCCAGCAGCTACCTTCAAACAGGGACAAACATTCAGTACTTC. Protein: CASSYLQTGTNIQYF.

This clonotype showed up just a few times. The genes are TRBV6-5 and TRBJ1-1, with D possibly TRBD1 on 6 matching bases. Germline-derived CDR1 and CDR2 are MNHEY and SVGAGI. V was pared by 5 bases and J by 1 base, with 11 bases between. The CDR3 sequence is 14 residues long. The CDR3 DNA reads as TGTGCCAGCAGTCCGACAGGCAAGAACACTGAAGCTTTCTTT. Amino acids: CASSPTGKNTEAFF.

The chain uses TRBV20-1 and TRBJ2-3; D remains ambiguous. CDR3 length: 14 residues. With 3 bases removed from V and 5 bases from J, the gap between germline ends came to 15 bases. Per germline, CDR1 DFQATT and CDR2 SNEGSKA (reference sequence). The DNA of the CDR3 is TGCAGTGCTAGTTGGTGGGTTTCTGAAGATACGCAGTATTTT. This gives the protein CSASWWVSEDTQYF.

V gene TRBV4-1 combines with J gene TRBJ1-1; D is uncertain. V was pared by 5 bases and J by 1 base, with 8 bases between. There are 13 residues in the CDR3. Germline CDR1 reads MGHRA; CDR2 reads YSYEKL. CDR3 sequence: CASSYLWNTEAFF. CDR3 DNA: TGCGCCAGCAGCTACCTATGGAACACTGAAGCTTTCTTT.

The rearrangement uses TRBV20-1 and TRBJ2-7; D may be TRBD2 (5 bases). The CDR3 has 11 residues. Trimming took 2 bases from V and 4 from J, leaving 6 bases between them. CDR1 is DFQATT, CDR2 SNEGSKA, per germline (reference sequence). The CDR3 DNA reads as TGCAGTGCTAGAACGGGATACGAGCAGTACGTC. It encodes CSARTGYEQYV.

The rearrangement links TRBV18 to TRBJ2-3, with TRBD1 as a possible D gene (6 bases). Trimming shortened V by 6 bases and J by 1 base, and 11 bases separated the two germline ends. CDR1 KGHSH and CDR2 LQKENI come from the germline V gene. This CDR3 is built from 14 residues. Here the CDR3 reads CASSSEGGTDTQYF. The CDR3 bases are TGTGCCAGCTCGTCAGAGGGGGGCACAGATACGCAGTATTTT.